This paragraph reports one T cell receptor beta chain. Its antigen is unidentified. Every individual TCR cDNA molecule carried its own unique molecular identifier, which allowed correction of PCR and sequencing errors. TCRdb called the 5' RACE reads again in MiXCR, with one record for every CDR3 protein. The table includes around 27,000 distinct CDR3 sequences, 5% to 6.5% detected once. The sample belongs to a study of spatial heterogeneity in lung cancer. Looking at the study overall: Approximately two years after resection was the median timing of the follow-up PBMC samples, which were sequenced when available. Study outcomes and limitations: Detection of ubiquitous tumor TCRs in blood was higher at resection than follow-up.

The V segment lost 6 bases and the J segment 0 bases; nucleotides outside the gene matches: 15. The CDR3 is 20 residues long. Per germline, CDR1 MDHEN and CDR2 SYDVKM. Time point here: blood at routine non-recurrence follow-up after resection. The sequenced material consisted of unsorted whole RNA from tumor, nontumor lung or frozen PBMC. This TCR was sampled from a male donor with early-stage non-small cell lung cancer. V is TRBV28 and J is TRBJ2-7, with 15 positions matching TRBD2. Sequencing was performed on PBMCs, taken at follow-up. CDR3 DNA sequence: TGTGCCAGCAGCCCGTCACCCGGGACTAGCGGGGGGCGGAGCTCCTACGAGCAGTACTTC. It is translated as CASSPSPGTSGGRSSYEQYF.